This T cell receptor beta chain originates from a study of blood T cell repertoires in COVID-19 (dated by TCRdb to 2018 to 2020). With respect to the entire study: Samples from collaborators originated in the United States, Italy and Spain and spanned both the acute and convalescent phases of COVID-19. The dataset comprised deeply sampled blood TCRbeta repertoires from subjects exposed to, actively infected with, or recovered from COVID-19. The repertoires were released in a freely available public database intended as a resource for research on the immune response to SARS-CoV-2. The samples were drawn from the first 160 participants of the ongoing ImmuneRACE study and from 1,254 subjects provided by 6 global collaborators. A de-identified subject ID, COVID-19 status, age in years and sex were almost always included in the sample metadata. The prospective study material was composed of cDNA or gDNA derived from T cells, B-cell-depleted T cells, or PBMCs. Where available, HLA class I and class II types were obtained from metadata supplied by the sample provider rather than from assay-based typing. Here is what the overall study found, with its caveats: The quantity of clinical and demographic metadata differed by source and by participant and was supplied without curation.

The immunoSEQ Assay, a bias-controlled multiplex PCR, was used to amplify TCRbeta CDR3 regions from genomic DNA. The published analysis was carried out like this. Within the assay, amplification of reference gene primers was used to estimate how many nucleated cells each sample contained. Sequence reads were collapsed and filtered to measure the absolute abundance of every unique TCRbeta CDR3 rearrangement. For each sample, productive Simpson clonality was calculated by taking the square root of Simpson's diversity index across productive rearrangements. Sourced from immuneACCESS, this table was stored by TCRdb with only in-frame sequences that have V and J called. A share of the clones is absent; for the studies checked, an unresolved V gene accounts for under half, and the remainder has no known explanation. Clone size and the V and J calls come from that table; the DNA yielded D and trimming. A total of some 80,000 clones appear in this sample, roughly 80% of them only once. The top ten hold about 35% of the sample.

The collaborating institutions used their own protocols to collect whole blood in K2EDTA tubes. Collaborator samples were shipped for TCRbeta analysis as frozen whole blood, isolated PBMCs, or DNA extracted from either sample type. Cut back by 3 bases and 7 bases, the V and J ends lie 15 bases apart. There are 15 amino acids in the CDR3, from cysteine to phenylalanine inclusive. The DNA shown is the 45-base CDR3, in frame from base 1. Per the germline V gene (reference sequence), LGHDT is the CDR1 and YNNKEL is the CDR2. This clone was detected only once. Its antigen is still unknown. No clone much larger than this one lies a single base away; base qualities are absent.

The receptor chain draws on TRBV3-1 (or the pseudogene TRBV3-2) and TRBJ1-4; the best D guess is TRBD1, with 5 bases matching. Material: peripheral blood. This clonotype originated in a woman in her seventies with acute or convalescent COVID-19. CDR3 protein: CASSQRSGSSEKLFF. The nucleotide sequence reads as follows: TGTGCCAGCAGCCAGAGGTCAGGGTCTAGTGAAAAACTGTTTTTT.